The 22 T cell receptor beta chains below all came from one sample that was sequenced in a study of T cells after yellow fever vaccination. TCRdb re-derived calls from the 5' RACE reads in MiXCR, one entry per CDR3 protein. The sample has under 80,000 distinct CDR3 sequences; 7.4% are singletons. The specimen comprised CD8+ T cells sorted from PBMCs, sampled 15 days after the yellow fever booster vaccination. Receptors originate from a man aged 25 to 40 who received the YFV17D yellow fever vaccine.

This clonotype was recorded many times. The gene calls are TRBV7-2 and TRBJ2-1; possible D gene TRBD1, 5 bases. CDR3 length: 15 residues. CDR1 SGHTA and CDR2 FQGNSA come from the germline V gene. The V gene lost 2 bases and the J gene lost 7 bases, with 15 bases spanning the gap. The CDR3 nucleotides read TGTGCCAGCAGCTTAACAACAGGTTGGATAAATGAGCAGTTCTTC. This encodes CASSLTTGWINEQFF. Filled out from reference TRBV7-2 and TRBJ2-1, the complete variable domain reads GAGVSQSPSNKVTEKGKDVELRCDPISGHTALYWYRQSLGQGLEFLIYFQGNSAPDKSGLPSDRFSAERTGGSVSTLTIQRTQQEDSAVYLCASSLTTGWINEQFFGPGTRLTVL.

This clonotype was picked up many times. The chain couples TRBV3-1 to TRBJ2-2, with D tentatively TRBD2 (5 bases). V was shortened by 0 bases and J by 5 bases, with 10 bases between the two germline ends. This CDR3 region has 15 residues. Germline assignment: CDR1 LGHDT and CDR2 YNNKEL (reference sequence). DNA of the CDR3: TGTGCCAGCAGCCAAGATGCTAGCTGGACCGGGGAGCTGTTTTTT. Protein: CASSQDASWTGELFF.

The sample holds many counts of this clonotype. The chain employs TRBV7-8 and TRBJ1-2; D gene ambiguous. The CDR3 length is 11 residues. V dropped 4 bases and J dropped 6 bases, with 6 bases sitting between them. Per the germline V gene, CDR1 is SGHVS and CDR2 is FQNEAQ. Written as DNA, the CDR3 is TGTGCCAGCAGCTCTATGGATGGCTACACCTTC. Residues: CASSSMDGYTF.

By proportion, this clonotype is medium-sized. The CDR3 bases are TGTGCCAGCAGCACCGACAGGGACGCTGGGAGGGCCCAGCATTTT. Amino acid sequence: CASSTDRDAGRAQHF. J is TRBJ1-5 and V is TRBV7-9; 7 bases are a match to TRBD1. J lost 11 bases, V lost 5 bases, and 15 bases had no gene match. The CDR3 runs to 15 residues. The germline V gene has CDR1 SEHNR and CDR2 FQNEAQ (reference sequence).

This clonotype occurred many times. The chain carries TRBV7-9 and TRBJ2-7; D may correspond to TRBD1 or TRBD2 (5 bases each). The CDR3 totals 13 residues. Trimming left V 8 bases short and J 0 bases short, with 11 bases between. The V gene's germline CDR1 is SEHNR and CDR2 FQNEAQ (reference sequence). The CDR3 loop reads CASVGALSYEQYF. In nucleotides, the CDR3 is TGTGCCAGCGTCGGGGCACTCTCCTACGAGCAGTACTTC.

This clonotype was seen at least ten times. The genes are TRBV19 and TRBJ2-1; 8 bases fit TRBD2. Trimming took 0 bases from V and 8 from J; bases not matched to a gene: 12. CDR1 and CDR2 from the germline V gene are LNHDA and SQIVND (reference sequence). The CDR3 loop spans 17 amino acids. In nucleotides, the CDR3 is TGTGCCAGTAGTATAGATCACGTCGGGAGGGTTTTGGATGAGCAGTTCTTC. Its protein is CASSIDHVGRVLDEQFF.

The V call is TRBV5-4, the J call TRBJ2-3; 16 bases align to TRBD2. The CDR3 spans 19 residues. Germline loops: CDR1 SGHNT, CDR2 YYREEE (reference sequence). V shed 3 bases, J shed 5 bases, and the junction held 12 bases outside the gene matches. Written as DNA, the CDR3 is TGTGCCAGCAGCTGGAATCCGGGACTAGCGGGAGGGCCGGAAGATACGCAGTATTTT. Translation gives CASSWNPGLAGGPEDTQYF. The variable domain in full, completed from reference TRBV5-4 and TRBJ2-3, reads ETGVTQSPTHLIKTRGQQVTLRCSSQSGHNTVSWYQQALGQGPQFIFQYYREEENGRGNFPPRFSGLQFPNYSSELNVNALELDDSALYLCASSWNPGLAGGPEDTQYFGPGTRLTVL.

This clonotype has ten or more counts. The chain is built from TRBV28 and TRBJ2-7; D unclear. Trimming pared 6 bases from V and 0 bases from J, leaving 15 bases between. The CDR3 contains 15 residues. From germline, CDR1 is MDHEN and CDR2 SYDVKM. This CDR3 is CASSLALGSSYEQYF. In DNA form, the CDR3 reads TGTGCCAGCAGCTTGGCACTTGGCAGCTCCTACGAGCAGTACTTC.

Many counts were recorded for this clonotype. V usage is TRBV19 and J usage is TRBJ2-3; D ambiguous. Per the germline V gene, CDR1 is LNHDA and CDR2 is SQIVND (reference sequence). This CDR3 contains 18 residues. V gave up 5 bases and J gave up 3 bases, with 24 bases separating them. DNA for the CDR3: TGTGCCAGTAGTCAATCAATCTCCGGGCCAGCGAGGACAGATACGCAGTATTTT. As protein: CASSQSISGPARTDTQYF. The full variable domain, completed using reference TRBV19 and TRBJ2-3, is DGGITQSPKYLFRKEGQNVTLSCEQNLNHDAMYWYRQDPGQGLRLIYYSQIVNDFQKGDIAEGYSVSREKKESFPLTVTSAQKNPTAFYLCASSQSISGPARTDTQYFGPGTRLTVL.

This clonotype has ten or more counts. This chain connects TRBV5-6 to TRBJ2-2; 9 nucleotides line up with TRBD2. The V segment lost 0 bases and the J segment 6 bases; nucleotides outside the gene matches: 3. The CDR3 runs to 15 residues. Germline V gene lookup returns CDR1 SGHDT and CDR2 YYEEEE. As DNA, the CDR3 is TGTGCCAGCAGCTTGGGTCTAGCGGGGTCCGGGGAGCTGTTTTTT. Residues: CASSLGLAGSGELFF.

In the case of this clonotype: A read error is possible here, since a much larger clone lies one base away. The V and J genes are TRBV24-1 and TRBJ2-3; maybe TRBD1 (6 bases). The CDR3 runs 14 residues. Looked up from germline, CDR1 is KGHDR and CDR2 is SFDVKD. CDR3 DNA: TGTGCCACCAACAACAGGGATGGCACAGATGCGCAGTATTTT. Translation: CATNNRDGTDAQYF.

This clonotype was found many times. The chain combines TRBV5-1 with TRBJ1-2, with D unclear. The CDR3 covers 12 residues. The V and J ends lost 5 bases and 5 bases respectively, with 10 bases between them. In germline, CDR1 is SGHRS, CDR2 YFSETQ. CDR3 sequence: CASRELTYGYTF. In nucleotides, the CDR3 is TGCGCCAGCAGGGAGCTAACATATGGCTACACCTTC.

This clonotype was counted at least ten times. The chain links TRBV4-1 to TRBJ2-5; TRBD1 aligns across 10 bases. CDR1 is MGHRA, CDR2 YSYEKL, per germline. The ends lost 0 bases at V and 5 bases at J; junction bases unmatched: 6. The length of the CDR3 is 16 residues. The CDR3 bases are TGCGCCAGCAGCCAAGAAGGACAGGGGGTGGGGGAGACCCAGTACTTC. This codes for CASSQEGQGVGETQYF.

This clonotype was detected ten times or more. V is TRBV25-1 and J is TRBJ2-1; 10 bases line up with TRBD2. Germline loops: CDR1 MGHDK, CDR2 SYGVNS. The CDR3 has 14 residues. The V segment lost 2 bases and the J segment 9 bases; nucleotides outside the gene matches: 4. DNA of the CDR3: TGTGCCAGCAGTGAACTAGCGGGAGTTGGTGAGCAGTTCTTC. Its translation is CASSELAGVGEQFF.

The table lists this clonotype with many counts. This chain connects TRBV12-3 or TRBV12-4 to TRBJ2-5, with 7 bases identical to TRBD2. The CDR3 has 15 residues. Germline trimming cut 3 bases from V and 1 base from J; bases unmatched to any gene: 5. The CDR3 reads CASSFGLAAQETQYF. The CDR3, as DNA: TGTGCCAGCAGTTTTGGGCTAGCGGCCCAAGAGACCCAGTACTTC.

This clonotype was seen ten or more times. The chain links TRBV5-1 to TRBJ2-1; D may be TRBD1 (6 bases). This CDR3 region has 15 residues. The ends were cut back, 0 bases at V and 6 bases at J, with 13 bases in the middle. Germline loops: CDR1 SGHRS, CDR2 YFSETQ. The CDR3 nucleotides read TGCGCCAGCAGCTTGGGAGTGGGGGCTGGCAATGAGCAGTTCTTC. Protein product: CASSLGVGAGNEQFF.

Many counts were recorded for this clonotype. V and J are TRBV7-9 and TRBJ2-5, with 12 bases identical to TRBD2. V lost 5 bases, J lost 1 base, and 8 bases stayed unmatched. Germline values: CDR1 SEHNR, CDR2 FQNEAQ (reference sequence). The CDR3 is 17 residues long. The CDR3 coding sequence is TGTGCCAGCAGCCCACCGGGACTAGCGGGTTTCCAAGAGACCCAGTACTTC. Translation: CASSPPGLAGFQETQYF.

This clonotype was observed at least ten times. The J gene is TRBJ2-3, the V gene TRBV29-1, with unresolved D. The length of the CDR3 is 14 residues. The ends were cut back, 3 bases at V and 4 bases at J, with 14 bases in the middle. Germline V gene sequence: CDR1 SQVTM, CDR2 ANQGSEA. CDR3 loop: CSVDGSSYPDTQYF. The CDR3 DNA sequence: TGCAGCGTTGATGGTAGTTCGTACCCAGATACGCAGTATTTT.

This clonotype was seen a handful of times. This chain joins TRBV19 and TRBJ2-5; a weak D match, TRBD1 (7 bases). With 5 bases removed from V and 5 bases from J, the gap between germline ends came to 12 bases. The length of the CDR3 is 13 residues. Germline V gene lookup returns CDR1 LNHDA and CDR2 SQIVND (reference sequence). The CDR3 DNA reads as TGTGCCAGTAGTCAGGGGGGAGTCGAGACCCAGTACTTC. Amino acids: CASSQGGVETQYF. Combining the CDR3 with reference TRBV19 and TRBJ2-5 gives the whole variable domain DGGITQSPKYLFRKEGQNVTLSCEQNLNHDAMYWYRQDPGQGLRLIYYSQIVNDFQKGDIAEGYSVSREKKESFPLTVTSAQKNPTAFYLCASSQGGVETQYFGPGTRLLVL.

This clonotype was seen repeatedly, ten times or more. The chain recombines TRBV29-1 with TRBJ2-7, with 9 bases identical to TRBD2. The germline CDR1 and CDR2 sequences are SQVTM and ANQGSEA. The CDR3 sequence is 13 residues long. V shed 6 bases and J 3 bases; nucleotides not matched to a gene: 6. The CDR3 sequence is CSVVAGAGYEQYF. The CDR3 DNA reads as TGCAGCGTCGTAGCGGGAGCGGGCTACGAGCAGTACTTC.

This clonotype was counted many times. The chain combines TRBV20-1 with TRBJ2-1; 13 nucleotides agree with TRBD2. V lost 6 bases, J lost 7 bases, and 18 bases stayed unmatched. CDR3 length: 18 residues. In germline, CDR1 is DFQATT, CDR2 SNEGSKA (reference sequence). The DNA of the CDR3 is TGCAGTGCCGTCCTACTAGCGGGAGGGGGGGGTCTAGGGAATGAGCAGTTCTTC. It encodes CSAVLLAGGGGLGNEQFF.

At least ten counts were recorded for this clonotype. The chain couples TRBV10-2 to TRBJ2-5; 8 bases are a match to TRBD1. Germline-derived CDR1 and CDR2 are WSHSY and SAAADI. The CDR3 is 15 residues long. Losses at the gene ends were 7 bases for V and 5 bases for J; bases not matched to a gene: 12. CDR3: CASTPRLTGGETQYF. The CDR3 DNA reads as TGCGCCAGCACACCCCGACTAACAGGGGGGGAGACCCAGTACTTC.